A selection of T cell receptor beta chains follows, all from one sample in a study of CD8+ T cells in alopecia areata. Clones were read by immunoSEQ multiplex PCR, and TCRdb kept only the in-frame ones, dropping some. This table has some 120,000 clones, 61% appearing once. The sequences come from CD4+ T cells sorted from blood, collected at week 4, from a patient treated with tofacitinib. The receptors were gathered from a human donor with alopecia areata. Each CDR3 is given with its conserved first and last residue. A D gene is named only where the DNA matches it firmly. The size of a clone is reported for some rows only, either as once, few or many, or as a class for expanded clones.

CDR3: CAWTSSYEQYF; DNA: TGTGCCTGGACTTCCTCCTACGAGCAGTACTTC; V: TRBV30; size: .; D: .; J: TRBJ2-7
CDR3: CASKRTNRKAFF; DNA: TGTGCCAGCAAGAGGACAAATCGAAAAGCTTTCTTT; V: TRBV25-1; size: few; D: .; J: TRBJ1-1
CDR3: CASSLVGVYEQYF; DNA: TGTGCCAGCAGCTTAGTCGGGGTCTACGAGCAGTACTTC; V: TRBV7-9; size: .; D: .; J: TRBJ2-7
CDR3: CASSQRTGGVDTQYF; DNA: TGTGCCAGCAGCCAGAGGACAGGGGGTGTCGATACGCAGTATTTT; V: TRBV9; size: .; D: TRBD1; J: TRBJ2-3
CDR3: CASSRQGGGNQPQHF; DNA: TGTGCCAGCTCCAGACAGGGCGGGGGCAATCAGCCCCAGCATTTT; V: TRBV7-2; size: .; D: TRBD1; J: TRBJ1-5
CDR3: CASSVGEMNTEAFF; DNA: TGTGCCAGCAGCGTGGGTGAAATGAACACTGAAGCTTTCTTT; V: TRBV7-9; size: .; D: .; J: TRBJ1-1
CDR3: CASSPLQSSYNEQFF; DNA: TGTGCCAGCAGCCCTCTCCAGAGCTCCTACAATGAGCAGTTCTTC; V: TRBV14; size: few; D: .; J: TRBJ2-1
CDR3: CSVAESSYNSPLHF; DNA: TGCAGCGTTGCTGAGAGCTCCTATAATTCACCCCTCCACTTT; V: TRBV29-1; size: few; D: .; J: TRBJ1-6
CDR3: CSVLTDNNSPLHF; DNA: TGCAGCGTCCTGACAGACAATAATTCACCCCTCCACTTT; V: TRBV29-1; size: few; D: .; J: TRBJ1-6
CDR3: CASSSPAGGHGYTF; DNA: TGTGCCAGCAGCTCGCCCGCGGGGGGCCATGGCTACACCTTC; V: TRBV7-2; size: .; D: .; J: TRBJ1-2
CDR3: CASSTGGHNQPQHF; DNA: TGTGCCAGCAGTACAGGGGGCCACAATCAGCCCCAGCATTTT; V: TRBV5-6; size: few; D: TRBD1; J: TRBJ1-5
CDR3: CAWSVTGGNTIYF; DNA: TGTGCCTGGAGTGTAACAGGAGGAAACACCATATATTTT; V: TRBV30; size: .; D: .; J: TRBJ1-3
CDR3: CASRDRGTYEQYF; DNA: TGTGCCAGCCGGGACAGGGGCACCTACGAGCAGTACTTC; V: TRBV25-1; size: once; D: TRBD1; J: TRBJ2-7
CDR3: CASSPRPGQYNEQFF; DNA: TGCGCCAGCAGCCCACGCCCAGGACAGTACAATGAGCAGTTCTTC; V: TRBV5-1; size: .; D: .; J: TRBJ2-1
CDR3: CATSSDRDVPQPQHF; DNA: TGTGCCACCAGCTCAGATCGGGACGTTCCCCAGCCCCAGCATTTT; V: TRBV15; size: .; D: .; J: TRBJ1-5
CDR3: CSVVTDNYGYTF; DNA: TGCAGCGTTGTGACAGATAACTATGGCTACACCTTC; V: TRBV29-1; size: few; D: .; J: TRBJ1-2
CDR3: CAWDAGGGVENEQFF; DNA: TGTGCCTGGGACGCAGGAGGGGGAGTGGAGAATGAGCAGTTCTTC; V: TRBV30; size: .; D: .; J: TRBJ2-1
CDR3: CASSSLAGGYNEQFF; DNA: TGCGCCAGCAGCTCCCTAGCGGGGGGATACAATGAGCAGTTCTTC; V: TRBV5-1; size: few; D: TRBD2; J: TRBJ2-1
CDR3: CASSLSAGTGRWGYTF; DNA: TGTGCCAGCAGTTTATCCGCCGGGACAGGGAGGTGGGGCTACACCTTC; V: TRBV27; size: .; D: TRBD1; J: TRBJ1-2
CDR3: CASSSLGGVSDTQYF; DNA: TGTGCCAGCAGCTCCCTGGGGGGTGTTTCAGATACGCAGTATTTT; V: TRBV7-2; size: few; D: .; J: TRBJ2-3
CDR3: CAWTGGPASDSNTEAFF; DNA: TGTGCCTGGACAGGGGGCCCGGCTTCCGACAGTAACACTGAAGCTTTCTTT; V: TRBV30; size: .; D: TRBD1; J: TRBJ1-1
CDR3: CASSRPGSTVPDTQYF; DNA: TGTGCCAGCAGCCGCCCCGGGTCGACGGTACCAGATACGCAGTATTTT; V: TRBV4-2; size: .; D: .; J: TRBJ2-3
CDR3: CASSVSGSSYNEQFF; DNA: TGTGCCAGCAGCGTTAGCGGGAGCTCCTACAATGAGCAGTTCTTC; V: TRBV7-2; size: few; D: TRBD2; J: TRBJ2-1
CDR3: CASSLPGTGTGANVLTF; DNA: TGTGCCAGCAGCCTCCCCGGGACAGGGACTGGGGCCAACGTCCTGACTTTC; V: TRBV7-9; size: .; D: TRBD1; J: TRBJ2-6
CDR3: CASSLGPGAGNTIYF; DNA: TGTGCCAGCAGCTTAGGCCCGGGGGCTGGAAACACCATATATTTT; V: TRBV7-7; size: .; D: .; J: TRBJ1-3
CDR3: CASSPEGRRQAFF; DNA: TGTGCCAGCAGTCCAGAGGGCAGGCGCCAAGCTTTCTTT; V: TRBV28; size: .; D: .; J: TRBJ1-1
CDR3: CASSYRGGETQYF; DNA: TGTGCCAGCAGCTACAGGGGAGGGGAGACCCAGTACTTC; V: TRBV2; size: few; D: .; J: TRBJ2-5
CDR3: CASSLELGNSPLHF; DNA: TGCGCCAGCAGCTTGGAATTAGGGAATTCACCCCTCCACTTT; V: TRBV5-1; size: .; D: .; J: TRBJ1-6
CDR3: CSAAGGLSGTVYNEQFF; DNA: TGCAGCGCGGCGGGGGGCCTCTCCGGGACAGTATACAATGAGCAGTTCTTC; V: TRBV29-1; size: .; D: .; J: TRBJ2-1
CDR3: CATKMGTSYNEQFF; DNA: TGTGCCACCAAGATGGGGACCTCCTACAATGAGCAGTTCTTC; V: TRBV15; size: .; D: .; J: TRBJ2-1
CDR3: CSVLTRSTDTQYF; DNA: TGCAGCGTTCTGACCAGGAGCACAGATACGCAGTATTTT; V: TRBV29-1; size: .; D: .; J: TRBJ2-3
CDR3: CASSFRGDAFF; DNA: TGTGCCAGCAGCTTTCGAGGGGATGCTTTCTTT; V: TRBV5-6; size: once; D: .; J: TRBJ1-1
CDR3: CASPHTGTGYNEQFF; DNA: TGTGCCAGCCCACATACCGGGACAGGGTACAATGAGCAGTTCTTC; V: TRBV7-2; size: .; D: TRBD1; J: TRBJ2-1
CDR3: CASSLGTGSTGELFF; DNA: TGCGCCAGCAGCCTAGGGACAGGGAGCACCGGGGAGCTGTTTTTT; V: TRBV5-1; size: few; D: TRBD1; J: TRBJ2-2
CDR3: CASSYRGPEETQYF; DNA: TGTGCCAGCAGTTACCGGGGCCCCGAAGAGACCCAGTACTTC; V: TRBV6-5; size: .; D: .; J: TRBJ2-5
CDR3: CASSLSLAGGSEQFF; DNA: TGTGCCAGCAGCTTAAGCCTAGCGGGAGGGAGTGAGCAGTTCTTC; V: TRBV7-2; size: .; D: TRBD2; J: TRBJ2-1
CDR3: CASSPRVAVLTGELFF; DNA: TGTGCCAGCAGCCCCCGGGTAGCCGTGTTGACCGGGGAGCTGTTTTTT; V: TRBV7-2; size: few; D: .; J: TRBJ2-2
CDR3: CASSEVDRYGYTF; DNA: TGTGCCAGCAGTGAGGTGGACAGGTATGGCTACACCTTC; V: TRBV6-1; size: .; D: TRBD1; J: TRBJ1-2
CDR3: CAWNIQGLWETQYF; DNA: TGTGCCTGGAACATACAGGGGCTATGGGAGACCCAGTACTTC; V: TRBV30; size: .; D: TRBD1; J: TRBJ2-5
CDR3: CASSSGSTGNQYF; DNA: TGTGCCAGCAGCTCCGGATCTACGGGAAATCAGTACTTC; V: TRBV7-3; size: .; D: .; J: TRBJ2-4
CDR3: CASSLWDRVEKLFF; DNA: TGTGCCAGCAGCTTGTGGGACAGGGTTGAAAAACTGTTTTTT; V: TRBV5-6; size: .; D: TRBD1; J: TRBJ1-4
CDR3: CASSQGAAVRTDTQYF; DNA: TGCGCCAGCAGCCAAGGAGCGGCTGTACGCACAGATACGCAGTATTTT; V: TRBV4-1; size: few; D: .; J: TRBJ2-3
CDR3: CASSVTSGYTDTQYF; DNA: TGTGCCAGCAGCGTAACCAGCGGATACACAGATACGCAGTATTTT; V: TRBV9; size: .; D: .; J: TRBJ2-3
CDR3: CARTPGPGLAKNIQYF; DNA: TGTGCCAGGACCCCGGGACCCGGTCTAGCCAAAAACATTCAGTACTTC; V: TRBV5-4; size: .; D: .; J: TRBJ2-4
CDR3: CASSLQGADSPLHF; DNA: TGTGCCAGCAGCTTACAGGGGGCTGATTCACCCCTCCACTTT; V: TRBV11-2; size: .; D: TRBD1; J: TRBJ1-6
CDR3: CSFKGFPNEKLFF; DNA: TGCAGCTTCAAAGGATTCCCAAATGAAAAACTGTTTTTT; V: TRBV29-1; size: .; D: .; J: TRBJ1-4
CDR3: CASTSSGGYNEQFF; DNA: TGTGCCAGCACTTCTAGCGGGGGGTACAATGAGCAGTTCTTC; V: TRBV6-5; size: .; D: TRBD2; J: TRBJ2-1
CDR3: CASTRLAGVSDTQYF; DNA: TGCGCCAGCACCCGACTAGCGGGGGTGTCAGATACGCAGTATTTT; V: TRBV4-1; size: .; D: TRBD2; J: TRBJ2-3
CDR3: CASSLEGTSGAYEQYF; DNA: TGTGCCAGCAGCTTAGAGGGGACTAGCGGGGCCTACGAGCAGTACTTC; V: TRBV7-2; size: .; D: TRBD2; J: TRBJ2-7
CDR3: CSAGTGPGSPLHF; DNA: TGCAGCGCTGGGACAGGGCCGGGATCACCCCTCCACTTT; V: TRBV29-1; size: .; D: TRBD1; J: TRBJ1-6
CDR3: CAGSGQGGYEQYF; DNA: TGTGCCGGGTCCGGACAGGGGGGCTACGAGCAGTACTTC; V: TRBV30; size: .; D: TRBD1; J: TRBJ2-7
CDR3: CAWSVRRPINTGELFF; DNA: TGTGCCTGGAGTGTCAGGCGCCCAATCAATACCGGGGAGCTGTTTTTT; V: TRBV30; size: .; D: .; J: TRBJ2-2
CDR3: CASSLRPGGRAYEQYF; DNA: TGTGCCAGCAGCCTAAGACCCGGGGGGCGCGCGTACGAGCAGTACTTC; V: TRBV27; size: .; D: .; J: TRBJ2-7
CDR3: CAIRPTRAGFSNEQFF; DNA: TGTGCCATCAGGCCGACTCGGGCGGGTTTCAGCAATGAGCAGTTCTTC; V: TRBV10-3; size: .; D: .; J: TRBJ2-1
CDR3: CASSPGQGSEQYF; DNA: TGTGCCAGCTCACCGGGACAGGGAAGCGAGCAGTACTTC; V: TRBV18; size: .; D: TRBD1; J: TRBJ2-7
CDR3: CAISVGTSGEGTDTQYF; DNA: TGTGCCATCAGTGTCGGGACTAGCGGGGAGGGCACAGATACGCAGTATTTT; V: TRBV10-3; size: .; D: TRBD2; J: TRBJ2-3